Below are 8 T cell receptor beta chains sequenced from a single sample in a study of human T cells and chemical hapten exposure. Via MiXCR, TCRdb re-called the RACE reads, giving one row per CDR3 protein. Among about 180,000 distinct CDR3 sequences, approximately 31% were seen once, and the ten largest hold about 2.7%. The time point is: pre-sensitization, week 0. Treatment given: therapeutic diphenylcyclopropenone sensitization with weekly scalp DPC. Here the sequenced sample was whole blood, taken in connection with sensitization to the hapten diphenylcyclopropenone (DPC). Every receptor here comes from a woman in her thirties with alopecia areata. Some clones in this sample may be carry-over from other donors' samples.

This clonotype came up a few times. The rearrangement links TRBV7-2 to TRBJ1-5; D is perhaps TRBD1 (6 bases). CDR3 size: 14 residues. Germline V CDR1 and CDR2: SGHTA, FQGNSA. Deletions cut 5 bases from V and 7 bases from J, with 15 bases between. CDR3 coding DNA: TGTGCCAGCAGCCCGTACAGGGATGAACAGCCCCAGCATTTT. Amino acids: CASSPYRDEQPQHF.

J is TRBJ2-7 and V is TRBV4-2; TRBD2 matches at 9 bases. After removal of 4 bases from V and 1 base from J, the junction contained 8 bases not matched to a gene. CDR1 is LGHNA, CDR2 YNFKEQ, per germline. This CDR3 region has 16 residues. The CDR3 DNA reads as TGTGCCAGCAGCCGAACGCTAGCGGGGCCATCCTACGAGCAGTACTTC. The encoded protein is CASSRTLAGPSYEQYF.

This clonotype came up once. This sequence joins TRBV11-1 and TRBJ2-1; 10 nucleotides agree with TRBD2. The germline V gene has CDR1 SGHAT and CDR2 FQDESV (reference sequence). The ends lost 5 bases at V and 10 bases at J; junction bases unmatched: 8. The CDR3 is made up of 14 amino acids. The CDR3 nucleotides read TGTGCCAGCAGCGCAAGCGGGGGGGCTGGGGAGCAGTTCTTC. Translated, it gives CASSASGGAGEQFF.

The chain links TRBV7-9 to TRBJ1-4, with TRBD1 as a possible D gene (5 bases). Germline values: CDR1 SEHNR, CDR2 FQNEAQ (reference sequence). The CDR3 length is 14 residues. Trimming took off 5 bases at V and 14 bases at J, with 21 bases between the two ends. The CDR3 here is CASSRDSGFVALFF. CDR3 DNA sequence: TGTGCCAGCAGCCGGGACTCGGGTTTTGTCGCGCTGTTTTTT.

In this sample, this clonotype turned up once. The CDR3 DNA follows: TGTGCCAGCAGCTTTGGGACTTTCACAGATACGCAGTATTTT. Protein sequence: CASSFGTFTDTQYF. J is TRBJ2-3 and V is TRBV11-2, with TRBD2 as a possible D gene (6 bases). Germline V lookup: CDR1 SGHAT, CDR2 FQNNGV. The CDR3 contains 14 residues. Between the trimmed V and J ends, which lost 3 bases and 2 bases, there was a span of 9 bases.

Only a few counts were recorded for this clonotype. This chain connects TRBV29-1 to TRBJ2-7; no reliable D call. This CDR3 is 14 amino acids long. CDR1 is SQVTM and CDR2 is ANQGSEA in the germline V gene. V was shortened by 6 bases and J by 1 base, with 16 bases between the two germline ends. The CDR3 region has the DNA TGCAGCGTGACCTACCGAAGCGCATCCTACGAGCAGTACTTC. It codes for CSVTYRSASYEQYF.

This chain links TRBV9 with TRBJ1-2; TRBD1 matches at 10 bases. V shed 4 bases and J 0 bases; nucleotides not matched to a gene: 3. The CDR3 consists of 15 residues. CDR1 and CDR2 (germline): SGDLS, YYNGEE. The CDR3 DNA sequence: TGTGCCAGCAGCTTCGGACAGGGGGCTAACTATGGCTACACCTTC. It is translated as CASSFGQGANYGYTF.

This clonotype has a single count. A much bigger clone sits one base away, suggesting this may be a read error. CDR3 amino acids: CASREHQETQYF. The CDR3 DNA sequence: TGTGCCAGCAGGGAACACCAAGAGACCCAGTACTTC. The chain is built from TRBV2 and TRBJ2-5; D is uncertain. The germline V and J ends were trimmed by 6 bases and 0 bases, with 5 bases remaining between them. This CDR3 is 12 amino acids long. Germline V gene sequence: CDR1 SNHLY, CDR2 FYNNEI.